A single sample gave rise to the 5 T cell receptor beta chains below, sequenced in a study of blood T cell repertoires in COVID-19 (TCRdb year 2020). The library relied on the immunoSEQ multiplex PCR assay. TCRdb's version of the immuneACCESS table is confined to in-frame rearrangements and falls short of the full clone set. An unresolved V gene accounts for under half of the shortfall where checked; the remainder is of unknown origin. This sample gives about 65,000 clones in total; over 75% of them show up just once. The ten biggest clones cover about 15% of the sample. The sequencing sample was made of peripheral blood. These receptors were obtained from a man aged 80 or over with acute or convalescent COVID-19.

The chain employs TRBV19 and TRBJ2-5; 10 bases fit TRBD1. V lost 4 bases, J lost 5 bases, and 4 bases stayed unmatched. This CDR3 is built from 14 residues. Germline CDR1 LNHDA, CDR2 SQIVND (reference sequence). This CDR3 reads CASSTTGGEETQYF. In nucleotides, the CDR3 is TGTGCCAGTAGTACGACAGGGGGCGAGGAGACCCAGTACTTC. The whole variable domain, remainder taken from reference TRBV19 and TRBJ2-5, is DGGITQSPKYLFRKEGQNVTLSCEQNLNHDAMYWYRQDPGQGLRLIYYSQIVNDFQKGDIAEGYSVSREKKESFPLTVTSAQKNPTAFYLCASSTTGGEETQYFGPGTRLLVL.

The chain is built from TRBV25-1 and TRBJ1-1; TRBD1 aligns across 11 bases. Trimming cost V 6 bases and J 1 base; bases outside gene matches: 7. Germline CDR1 and CDR2: MGHDK and SYGVNS. The CDR3 consists of 16 residues. CDR3 bases: TGTGCCAGCAGAGTAGGGGACAGGGGGGCGAACACTGAAGCTTTCTTT. The encoded protein is CASRVGDRGANTEAFF. Together with reference TRBV25-1 and TRBJ1-1, the CDR3 gives the full variable domain: EADIYQTPRYLVIGTGKKITLECSQTMGHDKMYWYQQDPGMELHLIHYSYGVNSTEKGDLSSESTVSRIRTEHFPLTLESARPSHTSQYLCASRVGDRGANTEAFFGQGTRLTVV.

The genes are TRBV28 and TRBJ1-3; 8 nucleotides agree with TRBD1. There are 14 residues in the CDR3. The germline CDR1 and CDR2 sequences are MDHEN and SYDVKM. With V trimmed by 5 bases and J by 7 bases, 7 bases remained unmatched. Here the CDR3 DNA reads TGTGCCAGCAGTCGACAGGGGTCGAAGAACACCATATATTTT. Its translation: CASSRQGSKNTIYF.

In its sample, this clone was seen a few times. V is TRBV21-1 and J is TRBJ1-3; the table's D gene call, TRBD1, was not cross checked with the DNA. TRBV21-1 is a pseudogene locus. The CDR3 has 16 residues. CDR3 coding DNA: TGTGCCAGCAGCAGCTATTACAGGGTCTCTGGAAACACCATATATTTT. Its translation is CASSSYYRVSGNTIYF.

V and J are TRBV2 and TRBJ2-7; perhaps TRBD2 as D (5 bases). The CDR3 totals 13 residues. Trimming removed 6 bases from V and 3 bases from J, with 12 bases in between. CDR1 and CDR2 from the germline V gene are SNHLY and FYNNEI. The CDR3 spells CASRTDGNYEQYF. Here the CDR3 DNA reads TGTGCCAGCAGAACGGACGGGAACTACGAGCAGTACTTC.